These 8 T cell receptor beta chains were sequenced from one sample in a study of molecular identifiers for immune sequencing clone quantification. TCRdb re-analysed the PCR reads in MiXCR, keeping a single row per CDR3 protein. This sample yields fewer than 350,000 distinct CDR3 sequences, of which 20% to 25% are seen a single time; approximately 0.84% belongs to the top ten. Input material: naive CD8+ T cells from blood, with Jurkat cell RNA spiked in. Stated subset: FACS-sorted CD8+CD4-CCR7+CD45RA+ naive T cells. These receptors were collected from a human donor in good health. Some libraries in this study had Jurkat cell RNA spiked in.

In this sample, this clonotype turned up once. The junction departs from germline at one end; a sequencing error may be responsible. The chain links TRBV10-3 to TRBJ2-5; D may be TRBD2 (6 bases). CDR3 length equals 13 residues. Per germline, CDR1 ENHRY and CDR2 SYGVKD. CDR3 sequence reads: CAIREGSQETQHF. The CDR3 DNA is TGTGCCATCAGGGAGGGGTCCCAAGAGACCCAGCACTTC.

This clonotype was detected many times. The chain joins TRBV29-1 to TRBJ1-2; 7 bases fit TRBD1. From germline, CDR1 is SQVTM and CDR2 ANQGSEA. The J segment lost 4 bases and the V segment lost 6 bases, leaving 5 bases of the junction unmatched. The CDR3 spans 12 residues. The CDR3 sequence: CSVIGQVYGYTF. The CDR3 bases are TGCAGCGTGATCGGACAGGTCTATGGCTACACCTTC.

This clonotype appeared many times. DNA of the CDR3: TGTGCCAGCAGCTTGGGAGGTATGACCCAGCATTTT. As protein: CASSLGGMTQHF. The rearrangement joins TRBV5-5 to TRBJ1-5, with no clear D. The CDR3 extends over 12 amino acids. Germline V lookup: CDR1 SGHKS, CDR2 YYEKEE (reference sequence). The ends were cut back, 0 bases at V and 11 bases at J, with 9 bases in the middle.

This clonotype has a count of ten or more. The V call is TRBV7-2, the J call TRBJ2-3; D is uncertain. Germline CDR1 SGHTA, CDR2 FQGNSA. CDR3 length: 15 residues. V lost 5 bases and J 6 bases, leaving 18 bases between the germline ends. The CDR3 nucleotides are TGTGCCAGCAGCCTACGGGCAGCTAATACGGATACGCAGTATTTT. It is translated as CASSLRAANTDTQYF.

There are many counts of this clonotype. The chain carries TRBV19 and TRBJ2-5, with D hard to call. The CDR3 is 12 residues long. Germline V gives CDR1 LNHDA, CDR2 SQIVND (reference sequence). Trimming removed 5 bases from V and 0 bases from J, with 4 bases in between. CDR3 residues: CASSRNQETQYF. CDR3 in DNA: TGTGCCAGTAGTCGGAACCAAGAGACCCAGTACTTC.

The V gene is TRBV4-3, the J gene TRBJ1-1; D remains ambiguous. Germline V gene sequence: CDR1 LGHNA, CDR2 YSLEER. The germline V and J ends were trimmed by 0 bases and 5 bases, with 16 bases remaining between them. CDR3 length equals 16 residues. In DNA, the CDR3 is TGCGCCAGCAGCCAAGAGGGCCCTACCGGTATTACTGAAGCTTTCTTT. Its protein product is CASSQEGPTGITEAFF.

This clonotype showed up many times. The chain recombines TRBV6-5 with TRBJ2-3, with TRBD2 matching over 9 bases. V shed 8 bases and J 5 bases; nucleotides not matched to a gene: 11. CDR1 is MNHEY and CDR2 is SVGAGI in the germline V gene. The CDR3 runs 15 residues. The CDR3 DNA sequence: TGTGCCAGCGCCTTTAATAGCGGGGGATTAGATACGCAGTATTTT. Amino acids: CASAFNSGGLDTQYF.

Worth noting for this clonotype: A much larger clonotype is one base distant, so this may be a read error. The chain recombines TRBV7-9 with TRBJ2-5; 12 bases line up with TRBD2. This CDR3 contains 15 residues. Germline V gene lookup returns CDR1 SEHNR and CDR2 FQNEAQ (reference sequence). The CDR3 reads CAGSATSGGQETQYF. CDR3 nucleotide sequence: TGTGCCGGCAGCGCGACTAGCGGGGGTCAAGAGACCCAGTACTTC.